This T cell receptor (beta chain) was observed in a study of cytomegalovirus exposure and HLA in healthy donors. As for this clone: Its specificity is unknown.

Each of the donors was a healthy bone marrow donor. Each donor was nominally healthy when sampled (though unrecorded immune exposures were likely). Study outcomes and limitations: Many donors carried some public TCRs, although rarity characterized most TCR sequences. An Asian-associated ancestry cluster reportedly showed fewer N-insertions than the approximately 650-donor mean in a later analysis.

The PCR had 60 Vbeta and 13 Jbeta primers. TCRdb keeps only in-frame clones here, not all; method: immunoSEQ multiplex PCR. Here the sample spans approximately 110,000 clones, approximately 80% being singletons. This TCR derives from a man aged 35-49 years in good health and CMV-seronegative. The sequencing input was PBMCs.

The CDR3 spells CASSLTGLDTQYF. The CDR3 coding sequence is TGTGCCAGCAGCTTAACAGGGTTAGATACGCAGTATTTT. The chain uses TRBV7-9 and TRBJ2-3, with D perhaps matching TRBD1 (6 bases). The germline CDR1 and CDR2 sequences are SEHNR and FQNEAQ (reference sequence). The CDR3 extends over 13 amino acids. Between the trimmed V and J ends, which lost 2 bases and 5 bases, there was a span of 8 bases. Combining the CDR3 with reference TRBV7-9 and TRBJ2-3 gives the whole variable domain DTGVSQNPRHKITKRGQNVTFRCDPISEHNRLYWYRQTLGQGPEFLTYFQNEAQLEKSRLLSDRFSAERPKGSFSTLEIQRTEQGDSAMYLCASSLTGLDTQYFGPGTRLTVL.